The rows below give T cell receptor beta chains drawn from one sample of a study of blood T cell repertoires in COVID-19. Libraries were prepared by immunoSEQ multiplex PCR; TCRdb keeps only in-frame clonotypes and omits some of them. Of about 190,000 clones listed, roughly 80% were seen once; the top ten hold around 3.5%. Sequenced: PBMCs or T cells enriched from blood (not recorded which). The receptors here all came from a woman aged 25 to 39 who had recovered from COVID-19. Each CDR3 is given with its conserved first and last residue. D genes are given only for firm matches. Rows may omit the clone size; those that give it use once, few, many or a size class.

J: TRBJ2-4
size: -
D: -
V: TRBV5-1
DNA: TGCGCCAGCAGCTCCTCCTCGGCTAGATTAGCCAAAAACATTCAGTACTTC
CDR3: CASSSSSARLAKNIQYF

J: TRBJ2-5
size: -
D: TRBD2
V: TRBV10-2
DNA: TGCGCCAGCAGTAAATCCGGGACTAGCGGGGGGGCCGGGGAGACCCAGTACTTC
CDR3: CASSKSGTSGGAGETQYF

J: TRBJ2-7
size: -
D: TRBD1
V: TRBV4-1
DNA: TGCGCCAGCAGCCAAGAGGGACAGGGGGCTTTCGAGCAGTACTTC
CDR3: CASSQEGQGAFEQYF

J: TRBJ2-5
size: -
D: TRBD2
V: TRBV3-1/TRBV3-2
DNA: TGTGCCAGCAGCCATGGGACTAGCGGGAGAATGGAGACCCAGTACTTC
CDR3: CASSHGTSGRMETQYF

J: TRBJ2-1
size: -
D: -
V: TRBV4-1
DNA: TGCGCCAGCAGCCAATTAACGGGGACAAACAATGAGCAGTTCTTC
CDR3: CASSQLTGTNNEQFF

J: TRBJ2-7
size: -
D: -
V: TRBV6-5
DNA: TGTGCCAGCAGAAGTGGGCCATCATACGAGCAGTACTTC
CDR3: CASRSGPSYEQYF

J: TRBJ1-4
size: -
D: -
V: TRBV13
DNA: TGTGCCAGCAGCACCGAGGGTAATGAAAAACTGTTTTTT
CDR3: CASSTEGNEKLFF

J: TRBJ1-2
size: -
D: -
V: TRBV5-1
DNA: TGCGCCAGCAGCTTGGCGGGAGAAAACTATGGCTACACCTTC
CDR3: CASSLAGENYGYTF

J: TRBJ1-1
size: -
D: -
V: TRBV7-8
DNA: TGTGCCAGCAGCCTGACGGCGGGGAACACTGAAGCTTTCTTT
CDR3: CASSLTAGNTEAFF

J: TRBJ1-5
size: -
D: -
V: TRBV4-2
DNA: TGTGCCAGCAGCGGACAGTTGGATCAGCCCCAGCATTTT
CDR3: CASSGQLDQPQHF

J: TRBJ2-5
size: -
D: TRBD2
V: TRBV18
DNA: TGTGCCAGCCATAACACGGGGGGAGAGACCCAGTACTTC
CDR3: CASHNTGGETQYF

J: TRBJ2-5
size: -
D: TRBD2
V: TRBV10-3
DNA: TGTGCCATCAGGAAGCGGGGGGGAGAGACCCAGTACTTC
CDR3: CAIRKRGGETQYF

J: TRBJ2-1
size: -
D: TRBD1
V: TRBV4-1
DNA: TGCGCCAGCAGCCCCGGGGGACAGGGGGTTTTCAATGAGCAGTTCTTC
CDR3: CASSPGGQGVFNEQFF

J: TRBJ1-3
size: -
D: -
V: TRBV7-6
DNA: TGTGCCAGCAGCTTAGCCTCGGCCAGCCGACTCTCTGGAAACACCATATATTTT
CDR3: CASSLASASRLSGNTIYF

J: TRBJ1-6
size: -
D: -
V: TRBV10-3
DNA: TGTGCCATCAGTGTAGGGGATTCACCCCTCCACTTT
CDR3: CAISVGDSPLHF

J: TRBJ1-5
size: -
D: -
V: TRBV18
DNA: TGTGCCAGCTCACCAACAGGGCCCACTCAGCCCCAGCATTTT
CDR3: CASSPTGPTQPQHF

J: TRBJ1-1
size: -
D: TRBD1
V: TRBV27
DNA: TGTGCCAGCAGTTGGACAGGGGAGAACACTGAAGCTTTCTTT
CDR3: CASSWTGENTEAFF

J: TRBJ2-1
size: -
D: TRBD2
V: TRBV7-9
DNA: TGTGCCAGCAGCACGGGACTAACCTACAATGAGCAGTTCTTC
CDR3: CASSTGLTYNEQFF

J: TRBJ2-3
size: once
D: TRBD2
V: TRBV15
DNA: TGTGCCACCGGGACTAGCGGGGGTGGGACAGATACGCAGTATTTT
CDR3: CATGTSGGGTDTQYF

J: TRBJ1-6
size: -
D: -
V: TRBV7-6
DNA: TGTGCCAGCAGCTTACAGGGGAATAATTCACCCCTCCACTTT
CDR3: CASSLQGNNSPLHF

J: TRBJ1-5
size: -
D: -
V: TRBV2
DNA: TGTGCCAGCAGTGATAGGGGGAAGGGCAATCAGCCCCAGCATTTT
CDR3: CASSDRGKGNQPQHF

J: TRBJ2-1
size: -
D: TRBD2
V: TRBV19
DNA: TGTGCCAGTTCCGGGACTAGCGGGTCCTACAATGAGCAGTTCTTC
CDR3: CASSGTSGSYNEQFF

J: TRBJ2-2
size: -
D: -
V: TRBV6-9
DNA: TGTGCCAGCAGTCTGGGACAACCGACAACTTCGAACACCGGGGAGCTGTTTTTT
CDR3: CASSLGQPTTSNTGELFF

J: TRBJ2-1
size: -
D: TRBD1
V: TRBV19
DNA: TGTGCCAGTAGTAGGTCAGGGGGTGTGGGGCAGTTCTTC
CDR3: CASSRSGGVGQFF

J: TRBJ1-1
size: -
D: TRBD1
V: TRBV27
DNA: TGTGCCAGCAGCCGGACAGGGGGACTAGACACTGAAGCTTTCTTT
CDR3: CASSRTGGLDTEAFF

J: TRBJ2-1
size: -
D: TRBD2
V: TRBV5-1
DNA: TGCGCCAGCACGGGAAGCGGGAGCAGGTATGAGCAGTTCTTC
CDR3: CASTGSGSRYEQFF

J: TRBJ1-1
size: -
D: -
V: TRBV19
DNA: TGTGCCAGTAGTCCGCTCCGTCGCGGGGAGGCTTTCTTT
CDR3: CASSPLRRGEAFF

J: TRBJ2-3
size: -
D: TRBD1
V: TRBV7-9
DNA: TGTGCCAGCAGCTTAAGGGACAGGGGGACAGATACGCAGTATTTT
CDR3: CASSLRDRGTDTQYF